These T cell receptor beta chains were read from a single sample in a study of blood T cell repertoires in COVID-19. Here immunoSEQ multiplex PCR was the method, and the copy in TCRdb shows in-frame clones only, minus some. Here the sample spans about 210,000 clones, 75% to 85% being singletons. Material for sequencing was peripheral blood. The source of these receptors is a man between 35 and 55 years old who had recovered from COVID-19. CDR3s include the opening cysteine and the closing phenylalanine or tryptophan. The D gene is left open where the match is weak. Clone size is not always given. Where it is, it says once, few, many or a class for expanded clones.

v_gene	d_gene	abundance	j_gene	CDR3nt	CDR3aa
TRBV7-2	-	few	TRBJ2-1	TGTGCCAGCAGCTTGGGGCAGAACAATGAGCAGTTCTTC	CASSLGQNNEQFF
TRBV6-2/TRBV6-3	TRBD1	-	TRBJ2-7	TGTGCCAGCAGTCTCGAGGGGGCTGCGTTATGGGAGCAGTACTTC	CASSLEGAALWEQYF
TRBV5-6	TRBD1	-	TRBJ1-6	TGTGCCAGCAGCATTCACAGGGGTTCCTATAATTCACCCCTCCACTTT	CASSIHRGSYNSPLHF
TRBV30	-	-	TRBJ2-5	TGTGCCTGGGGCCTTTCAAGAGCGGAGACCCAGTACTTC	CAWGLSRAETQYF
TRBV30	TRBD1	once	TRBJ1-5	TGTGCCTGGAGTCCTGGACAGGGCTTCAATCAGCCCCAGCATTTT	CAWSPGQGFNQPQHF
TRBV9	TRBD1	-	TRBJ2-7	TGTGCCAGCAGCCCCGATGGGCGGACAGGGGGCTCCTACGAGCAGTACTTC	CASSPDGRTGGSYEQYF
TRBV4-1	TRBD1	-	TRBJ2-1	TGCGCCAGCAGCCGACACAGGGGAAACACCTACAATGAGCAGTTCTTC	CASSRHRGNTYNEQFF
TRBV7-2	TRBD1	once	TRBJ2-2	TGTGCCAGCAGCCAAGACAGGGCCACCGGGGAGCTGTTTTTT	CASSQDRATGELFF
TRBV7-2	-	-	TRBJ2-3	TGTGCCAGCAGAACCGGGATATTCACAGATACGCAGTATTTT	CASRTGIFTDTQYF
TRBV5-1	-	-	TRBJ1-3	TGCGCCAGCAGCAAGGGACAACCGGCTGGAAACACCATATATTTT	CASSKGQPAGNTIYF
TRBV7-9	TRBD1	-	TRBJ1-2	TGTGCCAGCAGCTTATGGGACAGCTATGGCTACACCTTC	CASSLWDSYGYTF
TRBV7-9	-	-	TRBJ2-1	TGTGCCAGCAGCTTAGCTGCGGTAGGAAGTGAGCAGTTCTTC	CASSLAAVGSEQFF
TRBV27	-	-	TRBJ1-1	TGTGCCAGCAGTTTATCGAACAGGGTGGGTGAAGCTTTCTTT	CASSLSNRVGEAFF
TRBV15	-	-	TRBJ2-2	TGTGCCACCAGCAGCGTACAGGGCGGCACCGGGGAGCTGTTTTTT	CATSSVQGGTGELFF
TRBV7-9	-	few	TRBJ1-1	TGTGCCAGCAGCCGAGGGGGCACTGAAGCTTTCTTT	CASSRGGTEAFF
TRBV13	-	-	TRBJ2-7	TGTGCCAGCAGCGTAACACGGCGGCGGTCTTCCTACGAGCAGTACTTC	CASSVTRRRSSYEQYF
TRBV5-1	-	few	TRBJ1-2	TGCGCCAGCAGTCCCCGAGCCTATGGCTACACCTTC	CASSPRAYGYTF
TRBV7-8	-	-	TRBJ2-7	TGTGCCAGCAGCTTAGTGCAGGGCGGTTCCTACGAGCAGTACTTC	CASSLVQGGSYEQYF
TRBV30	TRBD2	-	TRBJ2-7	TGTGCCTGGAGGCGGACTAGCGGGAGATCCTACGAGCAGTACTTC	CAWRRTSGRSYEQYF
TRBV11-3	TRBD1	-	TRBJ2-3	TGTGCCAGCAGCTCGACAGGGGCGTTGGATACGCAGTATTTT	CASSSTGALDTQYF
TRBV2	-	-	TRBJ1-6	TGTGCCAGCAGTGAAGCCACAGGGTCCTTAGGTGCTAATTCACCCCTCCACTTT	CASSEATGSLGANSPLHF
TRBV4-3	TRBD1	few	TRBJ1-2	TGCGCCAGCAGCCAAGGAATCGCCAGGGGGCGAGGCTATGGCTACACCTTC	CASSQGIARGRGYGYTF
TRBV18	-	-	TRBJ2-7	TGTGCCAGCTCACCCGCTCGCGGCCGGGACTACGAGCAGTACTTC	CASSPARGRDYEQYF
TRBV5-1	-	-	TRBJ2-7	TGCGCCAGCAGCCTGATCCAGGGGTACCACGAGCAGTACTTC	CASSLIQGYHEQYF
TRBV27	TRBD2	once	TRBJ2-1	TGTGCCAGCAGCCCTAGCGGGGGGGCCGTCTACAATGAGCAGTTCTTC	CASSPSGGAVYNEQFF
TRBV27	-	few	TRBJ1-2	TGTGCCAGCAGTTCACAAGGGAGGTATGGCTACACCTTC	CASSSQGRYGYTF
TRBV6-2/TRBV6-3	-	-	TRBJ1-1	TGTGCCAGCAGCCTCGGCGGATCGGGCACTGAAGCTTTCTTT	CASSLGGSGTEAFF
TRBV5-1	-	few	TRBJ1-1	TGCGCCAGCAGCTTATTGAGTGGTGAAAACACTGAAGCTTTCTTT	CASSLLSGENTEAFF
TRBV6-5	TRBD1	once	TRBJ1-3	TGTGCCAGCCGGGACAGGGCTGGAAACACCATATATTTT	CASRDRAGNTIYF
TRBV11-2	TRBD1	-	TRBJ1-4	TGTGCCAGCAGCTTAGAGGGCAGGGGGCTGTCAACTAATGAAAAACTGTTTTTT	CASSLEGRGLSTNEKLFF
TRBV4-1	-	-	TRBJ1-2	TGCGCCAGCAGCCAAGCTACCGGGGAGGGGCAAGGCTACACCTTC	CASSQATGEGQGYTF
TRBV10-2	TRBD1	-	TRBJ2-2	TGCGCCAGCAGGAGTCAGGGGGATAACACCGGGGAGCTGTTTTTT	CASRSQGDNTGELFF
TRBV10-3	-	-	TRBJ1-6	TGTGCCACGTCGGGGGGAGGGGCTGATAATTCACCCCTCCACTTT	CATSGGGADNSPLHF
TRBV6-2/TRBV6-3	TRBD1	-	TRBJ1-2	TGTGCCAGCAGTCGCGACAGGGAGAACACCTTC	CASSRDRENTF
TRBV14	-	-	TRBJ2-1	TGTGCCAGCAGCCAAGATCCTGTCAGGTCGAATGAGCAGTTCTTC	CASSQDPVRSNEQFF
TRBV5-4	-	-	TRBJ1-1	TGTGCCAGCAGCTCTCTCCGGGATACTGAAGCTTTCTTT	CASSSLRDTEAFF
TRBV24-1	TRBD2	once	TRBJ2-3	TGTGCCACCAGTGGCGGGGGGACAGATACGCAGTATTTT	CATSGGGTDTQYF
TRBV28	-	-	TRBJ1-5	TGTGCCAGCAGGCCCTCGAAAGGGTCGGGGTTTAGCAATCAGCCCCAGCATTTT	CASRPSKGSGFSNQPQHF
TRBV7-9	TRBD2	-	TRBJ2-7	TGTGCCAGCAGCCCGGGGACTAGCGCGAGAGCGGGCTCCTACGAGCAGTACTTC	CASSPGTSARAGSYEQYF
TRBV11-2	-	few	TRBJ2-2	TGTGCCAGCAGCTGGGCTTTCACCGGGGAGCTGTTTTTT	CASSWAFTGELFF
TRBV7-8	TRBD2	-	TRBJ2-6	TGTGCCAGCAGCTCCGACTCATGGACTAGCGGGGGCTCTGGGGCCAACGTCCTGACTTTC	CASSSDSWTSGGSGANVLTF
TRBV5-6	TRBD1	-	TRBJ1-1	TGTGCCAGCAGTTTCACTGGACAGGCCAACACTGAAGCTTTCTTT	CASSFTGQANTEAFF
TRBV11-3	TRBD1	-	TRBJ2-1	TGTGCCAGCAGCTTACGGACAGGGAGCTACAATGAGCAGTTCTTC	CASSLRTGSYNEQFF
TRBV5-4	TRBD1	-	TRBJ1-6	TGTGCCAGCAGCTTGGCTGAGACAGGGGGAGATTCACCCCTCCACTTT	CASSLAETGGDSPLHF
TRBV9	TRBD2	-	TRBJ2-1	TGTGCCAGCAGCGTAGTAGCGGGAGGGGTCAATGAGCAGTTCTTC	CASSVVAGGVNEQFF
TRBV18	TRBD2	once	TRBJ2-1	TGTGCCAGCTCACCTCCGGGACTAGCGGAGTACAATGAGCAGTTCTTC	CASSPPGLAEYNEQFF
TRBV7-2	-	-	TRBJ1-2	TGTGCCAGCAGGAGACGTCAGGGGAAGGATGGCTACACCTTC	CASRRRQGKDGYTF
TRBV5-5	-	-	TRBJ2-7	TGTGCCAGCAGCTTGATACAGGAATCCTACGAGCAGTACTTC	CASSLIQESYEQYF
TRBV6-5	TRBD1	-	TRBJ1-3	TGTGCCAGCAGTCGGACAGGGGCTGGAAACACCATATATTTT	CASSRTGAGNTIYF
TRBV3-1/TRBV3-2	-	-	TRBJ2-5	TGTGCCAGCAGCCGGGGGCTAGCGGCGCAAGAGACCCAGTACTTC	CASSRGLAAQETQYF
TRBV12-3/TRBV12-4	TRBD1	-	TRBJ2-7	TGTGCCAGCACCAAGGGGACAGCCGAGCAGTACTTC	CASTKGTAEQYF